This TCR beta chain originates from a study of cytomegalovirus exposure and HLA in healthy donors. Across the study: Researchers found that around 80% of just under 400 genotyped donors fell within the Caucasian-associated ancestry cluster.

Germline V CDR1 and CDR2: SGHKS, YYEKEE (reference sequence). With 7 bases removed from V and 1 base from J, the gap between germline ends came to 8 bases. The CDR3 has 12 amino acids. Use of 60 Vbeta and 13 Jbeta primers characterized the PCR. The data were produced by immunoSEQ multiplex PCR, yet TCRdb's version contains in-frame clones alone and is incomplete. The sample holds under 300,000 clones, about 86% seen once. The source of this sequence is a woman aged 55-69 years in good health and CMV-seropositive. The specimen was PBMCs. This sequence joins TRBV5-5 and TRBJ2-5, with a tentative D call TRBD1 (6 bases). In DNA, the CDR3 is TGTGCCAGCTGGGGGCCCCAAGAGACCCAGTACTTC. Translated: CASWGPQETQYF. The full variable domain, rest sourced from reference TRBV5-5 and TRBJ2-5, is DAGVTQSPTHLIKTRGQQVTLRCSPISGHKSVSWYQQVLGQGPQFIFQYYEKEERGRGNFPDRFSARQFPNYSSELNVNALLLGDSALYLCASWGPQETQYFGPGTRLLVL.